The rows below give T cell receptor beta chains drawn from one sample of a study of blood T cell repertoires in COVID-19. Produced via immunoSEQ multiplex PCR; TCRdb's table is partial and in-frame only. Of approximately 70,000 clones listed, approximately 88% are singletons. Material for sequencing was peripheral blood. These receptor sequences come from a woman in her sixties or seventies with acute or convalescent COVID-19. Both conserved end residues are part of each CDR3. D genes are given only for firm matches. Clone size is shown for a subset of rows, as once, few, many or a class of expanded clone.

j_gene: TRBJ1-2; v_gene: TRBV30; abundance: -; d_gene: -; CDR3nt: TGTGCCTGGAGTGCGAACAGGGAAGGCTACACCTTC; CDR3aa: CAWSANREGYTF
j_gene: TRBJ1-1; v_gene: TRBV7-9; abundance: -; d_gene: -; CDR3nt: TGTGCCAGCCGACAGCTGGACACTGAAGCTTTCTTT; CDR3aa: CASRQLDTEAFF
j_gene: TRBJ1-2; v_gene: TRBV4-2; abundance: few; d_gene: TRBD1; CDR3nt: TGTGCCAGCAGCCAAGTTTTGGGACAGCCTGAAGACTATGGCTACACCTTC; CDR3aa: CASSQVLGQPEDYGYTF
j_gene: TRBJ1-1; v_gene: TRBV27; abundance: -; d_gene: -; CDR3nt: TGTGCCAGCAGTTTAGCAGGGAACACTGAAGCTTTCTTT; CDR3aa: CASSLAGNTEAFF
j_gene: TRBJ2-7; v_gene: TRBV7-9; abundance: -; d_gene: -; CDR3nt: TGTGCCAGCAGCTTTAAGGGGGTAGAAACCTACGAGCAGTACTTC; CDR3aa: CASSFKGVETYEQYF
j_gene: TRBJ2-7; v_gene: TRBV4-3; abundance: once; d_gene: -; CDR3nt: TGCGCCAGCAGCCAAGGGCACCCGGGATCCTACGAGCAGTACTTC; CDR3aa: CASSQGHPGSYEQYF
j_gene: TRBJ2-7; v_gene: TRBV9; abundance: -; d_gene: -; CDR3nt: TGTGCCAGCAGCGTGGAGGGAGCGAGCTCCTACGAGCAGTACTTC; CDR3aa: CASSVEGASSYEQYF
j_gene: TRBJ1-5; v_gene: TRBV5-4; abundance: -; d_gene: -; CDR3nt: TGTGCCAGCAGCTTGGCCGGGGGTAGGAATCAGCCCCAGCATTTT; CDR3aa: CASSLAGGRNQPQHF
j_gene: TRBJ2-6; v_gene: TRBV6-5; abundance: -; d_gene: -; CDR3nt: TGTGCCAGCAGCTCGTTCCGCTCTGGGGCCAACGTCCTGACTTTC; CDR3aa: CASSSFRSGANVLTF
j_gene: TRBJ1-5; v_gene: TRBV21-1; abundance: -; d_gene: -; CDR3nt: TGTGCCAGTCATAGGGGGTATGGCAATCAGCCCCAGCATTTT; CDR3aa: CASHRGYGNQPQHF
j_gene: TRBJ2-7; v_gene: TRBV6-5; abundance: -; d_gene: TRBD1; CDR3nt: TGTGCCAGCAGCTTTGACAGGGTGGGCGAGCAGTACTTC; CDR3aa: CASSFDRVGEQYF
j_gene: TRBJ1-2; v_gene: TRBV2; abundance: -; d_gene: -; CDR3nt: TGTGCCAGCACCCTAGATTTTAACTATGGCTACACCTTC; CDR3aa: CASTLDFNYGYTF
j_gene: TRBJ1-1; v_gene: TRBV10-3; abundance: -; d_gene: TRBD1; CDR3nt: TGTGCCATCACCCCCGACAGGGGCACTGAAGCTTTCTTT; CDR3aa: CAITPDRGTEAFF
j_gene: TRBJ2-3; v_gene: TRBV7-2; abundance: -; d_gene: -; CDR3nt: TGTGCCAGCAGCTTAGGCGGTACTCGGCCGCAGTATTTT; CDR3aa: CASSLGGTRPQYF
j_gene: TRBJ2-5; v_gene: TRBV7-2; abundance: -; d_gene: -; CDR3nt: TGTGCCAGCAGCCGAGAGGGGACCCAGTACTTC; CDR3aa: CASSREGTQYF
j_gene: TRBJ1-1; v_gene: TRBV28; abundance: -; d_gene: -; CDR3nt: TGTGCCAGCAGGGATTCAGGGGCGAGTCCTGAAGCTTTCTTT; CDR3aa: CASRDSGASPEAFF
j_gene: TRBJ1-3; v_gene: TRBV6-5; abundance: -; d_gene: -; CDR3nt: TGTGCCAGCAGTATTTCGGGGGAAAACACCATATATTTT; CDR3aa: CASSISGENTIYF
j_gene: TRBJ2-1; v_gene: TRBV29-1; abundance: -; d_gene: TRBD2; CDR3nt: TGCAGCTTCTCCCCGGGACTAGCGGTCGGTGAGCAGTTCTTC; CDR3aa: CSFSPGLAVGEQFF
j_gene: TRBJ1-1; v_gene: TRBV19; abundance: -; d_gene: TRBD1; CDR3nt: TGTGCCAGTAGTAACAGGGGGAACACTGAAGCTTTCTTT; CDR3aa: CASSNRGNTEAFF
j_gene: TRBJ1-4; v_gene: TRBV5-1; abundance: -; d_gene: TRBD1; CDR3nt: TGCGCCAGCAGCTGGGGGCCGGGACAGGATGAAAAACTGTTTTTT; CDR3aa: CASSWGPGQDEKLFF
j_gene: TRBJ1-2; v_gene: TRBV5-6; abundance: -; d_gene: TRBD1; CDR3nt: TGTGCCAGCAGCTTGCTACCTAAGACAGGGCTCTACACCTTC; CDR3aa: CASSLLPKTGLYTF
j_gene: TRBJ2-5; v_gene: TRBV30; abundance: -; d_gene: TRBD2; CDR3nt: TGTGCCTGGAGTGTCCCCCTAGCGGGTCGGGAGAGGTTGCGGGAGACCCAGTACTTC; CDR3aa: CAWSVPLAGRERLRETQYF
j_gene: TRBJ2-5; v_gene: TRBV5-1; abundance: -; d_gene: TRBD2; CDR3nt: TGCGCCAGCAGCTTCTGGGGGGGGGAGTCCCAGTACTTC; CDR3aa: CASSFWGGESQYF
j_gene: TRBJ1-2; v_gene: TRBV16; abundance: -; d_gene: -; CDR3nt: TGTGCCAGCAGCCCTACAGGCGATCGATATGGCTACACCTTC; CDR3aa: CASSPTGDRYGYTF
j_gene: TRBJ1-1; v_gene: TRBV3-1/TRBV3-2; abundance: once; d_gene: -; CDR3nt: TGTGCCAGCAGCCAAGGTGGACTCATGAACACTGAAGCTTTCTTT; CDR3aa: CASSQGGLMNTEAFF
j_gene: TRBJ1-1; v_gene: TRBV28; abundance: -; d_gene: -; CDR3nt: TGTGCCAGCAGTTTAATGCAGGGTGGGACTGAAGCTTTCTTT; CDR3aa: CASSLMQGGTEAFF